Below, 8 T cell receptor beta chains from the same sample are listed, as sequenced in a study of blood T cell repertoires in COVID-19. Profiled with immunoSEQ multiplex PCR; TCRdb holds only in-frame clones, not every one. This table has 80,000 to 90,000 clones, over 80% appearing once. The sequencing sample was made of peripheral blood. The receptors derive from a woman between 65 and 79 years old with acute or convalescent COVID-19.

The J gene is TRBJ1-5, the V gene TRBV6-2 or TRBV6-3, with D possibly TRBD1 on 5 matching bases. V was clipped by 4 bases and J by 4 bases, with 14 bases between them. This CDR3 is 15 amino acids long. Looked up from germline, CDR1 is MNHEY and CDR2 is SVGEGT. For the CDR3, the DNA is TGTGCCAGCAGTTCCCCCTTGGGGCCTAATCAGCCCCAGCATTTT. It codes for CASSSPLGPNQPQHF.

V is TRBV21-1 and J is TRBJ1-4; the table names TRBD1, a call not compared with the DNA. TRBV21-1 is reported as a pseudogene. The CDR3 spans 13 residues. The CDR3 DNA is TGTGCCAGCAGCGGGACAGGGGATGAAAAACTGTTTTTT. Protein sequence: CASSGTGDEKLFF.

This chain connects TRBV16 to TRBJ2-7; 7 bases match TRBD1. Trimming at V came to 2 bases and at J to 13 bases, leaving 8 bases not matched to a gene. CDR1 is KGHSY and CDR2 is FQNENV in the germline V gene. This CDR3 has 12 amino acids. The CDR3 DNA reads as TGTGCCAGCAGCCAAGTCAACCGGGACAGTTACTTC. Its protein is CASSQVNRDSYF.

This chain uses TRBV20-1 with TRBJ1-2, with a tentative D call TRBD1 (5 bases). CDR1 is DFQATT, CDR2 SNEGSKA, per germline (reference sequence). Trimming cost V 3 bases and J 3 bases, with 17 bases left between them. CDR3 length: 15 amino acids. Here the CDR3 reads CSASRQSQKDYGYTF. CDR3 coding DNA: TGCAGTGCTAGTAGACAGTCTCAGAAGGACTATGGCTACACCTTC.

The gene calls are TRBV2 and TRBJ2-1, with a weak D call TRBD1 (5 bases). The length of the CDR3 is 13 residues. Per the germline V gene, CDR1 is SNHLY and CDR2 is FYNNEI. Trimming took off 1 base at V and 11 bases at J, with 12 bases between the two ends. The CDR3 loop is CASSEVEDSQQFF. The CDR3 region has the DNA TGTGCCAGCAGTGAAGTTGAAGACAGCCAGCAGTTCTTC.

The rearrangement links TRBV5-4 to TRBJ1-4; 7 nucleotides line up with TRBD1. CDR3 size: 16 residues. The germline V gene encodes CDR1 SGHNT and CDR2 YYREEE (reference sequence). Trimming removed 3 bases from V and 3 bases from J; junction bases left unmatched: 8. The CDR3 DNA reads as TGTGCCAGCAGCTCGGACAGGAACTTCCCTAATGAAAAACTGTTTTTT. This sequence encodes CASSSDRNFPNEKLFF.

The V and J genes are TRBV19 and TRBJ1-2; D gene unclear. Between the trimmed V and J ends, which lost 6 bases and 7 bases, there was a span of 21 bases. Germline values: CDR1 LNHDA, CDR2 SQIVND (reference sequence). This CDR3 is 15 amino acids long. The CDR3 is CASRATPVPSRGYTF. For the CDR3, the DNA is TGTGCCAGTAGGGCAACCCCCGTCCCAAGTCGTGGCTACACCTTC. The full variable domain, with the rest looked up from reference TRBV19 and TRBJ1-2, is DGGITQSPKYLFRKEGQNVTLSCEQNLNHDAMYWYRQDPGQGLRLIYYSQIVNDFQKGDIAEGYSVSREKKESFPLTVTSAQKNPTAFYLCASRATPVPSRGYTFGSGTRLTVV.

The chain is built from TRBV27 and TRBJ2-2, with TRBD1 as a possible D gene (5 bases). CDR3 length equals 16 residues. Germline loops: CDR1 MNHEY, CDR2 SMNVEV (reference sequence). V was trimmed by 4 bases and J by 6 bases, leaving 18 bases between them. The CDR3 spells CASSSTGWRNSGELFF. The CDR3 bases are TGTGCCAGCAGTTCCACAGGCTGGCGAAATTCCGGGGAGCTGTTTTTT.